The entry below gives a single T cell receptor (beta chain) sequence along with its context. This CDR3 region has 15 residues. CDR1 is SGHDT, CDR2 YYEEEE, per germline. With 0 bases clipped from V and 7 bases from J, the junction kept 5 bases outside the gene matches. Profiled with immunoSEQ multiplex PCR; TCRdb holds only in-frame clones, not every one. The sample holds some 250,000 clones, approximately 81% seen once. The source of the sample is a study of blood T cell repertoires in COVID-19. J is TRBJ2-1 and V is TRBV5-6; 9 bases are shared with TRBD2. The source is a woman between 18 and 29 years old with acute or convalescent COVID-19. Sequencing was done on a sample of peripheral blood. CDR3 region: CASSLGLAGVNEQFF. CDR3 in DNA: TGTGCCAGCAGCTTGGGCTTAGCGGGAGTTAATGAGCAGTTCTTC.